The clone carrying this T cell receptor beta chain occurred a few times. What it binds is not known. Compared with germline, one end of the junction differs, possibly owing to a read error. These data come from a study of T cell repertoires in cytomegalovirus infection. TCRdb reprocessed the reads via MiXCR and lists one record per CDR3 protein. The sample yields approximately 390,000 distinct CDR3 sequences, roughly 36% seen once. Germline-derived CDR1 and CDR2 are SSHAT and FNYEAQ (reference sequence). This CDR3 comprises 13 residues. The chain employs TRBV7-7 and TRBJ2-1, with 10 bases aligning to TRBD2. This clonotype was obtained from a human donor in good health (CMV status not recorded). Some clones in this sample may be carry-over from other donors' samples. The material was cultured PBMCs, obtained from culture after CMV antigen stimulation. CDR3 residues: CASSLDSFSGRIF. The CDR3, as DNA: TGTGCTAGCAGCTTAGACAGTTTTAGCGGGAGGATCTTC.